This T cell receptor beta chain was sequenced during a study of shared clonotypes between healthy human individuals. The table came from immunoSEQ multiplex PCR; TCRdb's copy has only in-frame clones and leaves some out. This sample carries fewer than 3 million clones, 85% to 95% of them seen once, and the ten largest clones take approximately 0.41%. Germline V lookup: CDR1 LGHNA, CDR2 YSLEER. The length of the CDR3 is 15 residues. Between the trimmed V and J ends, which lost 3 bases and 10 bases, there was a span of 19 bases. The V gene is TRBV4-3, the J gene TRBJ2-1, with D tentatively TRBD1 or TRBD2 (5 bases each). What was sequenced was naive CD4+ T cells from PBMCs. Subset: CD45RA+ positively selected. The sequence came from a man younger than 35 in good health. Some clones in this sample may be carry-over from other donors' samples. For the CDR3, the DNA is TGCGCCAGCAGCCATTCCTTCGTAGGGGCTAGCGAGCAGTTCTTC. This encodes CASSHSFVGASEQFF.